What follows is one T cell receptor beta chain and its context. Its antigen is not identified. The template used for profiling TCR beta VDJ and CDR3 was genomic DNA. TCRdb re-called the reads with MiXCR, one entry per CDR3 protein. The sample contains about 190,000 distinct CDR3 sequences, less than 65% of which appear only once. The CDR3 covers 14 residues. Germline CDR1 LNHNV, CDR2 YYDKDF (reference sequence). V was cut by 1 base and J by 6 bases, with 12 bases left in between. The sample comes from a study of CD8+CD57+ T cells in acquired aplastic anemia. General observations from the study: Common to patients and controls were about 31 CD8+ CDR3 sequences.

J is TRBJ1-2 and V is TRBV15; maybe TRBD1 (6 bases). Sample: sorted CD4+, CD8+, or CD8+CD57+ T cells (not recorded which) from PBMCs. This clonotype originated in a human donor in good health, serving as a control. The CDR3 spells CATSRGDRQDGYTF. CDR3 coding DNA: TGTGCCACCAGCAGAGGAGACAGGCAGGATGGCTACACCTTC.